What follows are 29 T cell receptor beta chains derived from one specimen sequenced in a study of T-cell reconstitution after alpha-beta-depleted transplantation in children. Library preparation (for TCRbeta) was performed with unique molecular identifiers. MiXCR, run by TCRdb on the PCR reads, gives a single entry per CDR3 protein. The sample comprises hundreds of thousands of distinct CDR3 sequences, over 15% of which are singletons, and over 0.95% rests with the top ten. The sample in question was PBMCs from the stem cell graft donor, obtained from the stem cell graft. The source is a human donor who donated a stem cell graft to a child with acute myeloid leukemia.

Worth noting for this clonotype: This may come from a read error, since a much larger clone is one base off. The rearrangement uses TRBV20-1 and TRBJ2-1; D not resolved. This CDR3 has 13 amino acids. CDR1 is DFQATT and CDR2 is SNEGSKA in the germline V gene (reference sequence). In DNA form, the CDR3 reads TGCAGTGCTACACTCGCTGCCGACCAGGAGCCGTTCTTC. Translation gives CSATLAADQEPFF.

There are a few counts of this clonotype. This chain uses TRBV12-3 or TRBV12-4 with TRBJ2-2; no clear D gene. The CDR3 runs to 14 residues. V was cut by 4 bases and J by 7 bases, with 13 bases left in between. The CDR3: CASSSESGIGELFF. CDR3 DNA sequence: TGTGCCAGCAGTTCAGAGTCTGGAATCGGGGAGCTGTTTTTT.

The chain joins TRBV5-6 to TRBJ2-7, with D hard to call. The CDR3 loop spans 15 amino acids. Trimming took 4 bases from V and 0 from J, leaving 14 bases between them. Germline V lookup: CDR1 SGHDT, CDR2 YYEEEE. The CDR3: CASSRVSFNSYEQYV. CDR3 nucleotide sequence: TGTGCCAGCAGCCGAGTATCCTTTAACTCCTACGAGCAGTACGTC.

CDR3 region: CATSRPGLTYEQYF. For the CDR3, the DNA is TGTGCCACCAGCAGACCCGGACTAACCTACGAGCAGTACTTC. The V call is TRBV15, the J call TRBJ2-7; D might be TRBD2 (6 bases). The CDR3 is 14 amino acids. Trimming removed 2 bases from V and 2 bases from J, with 10 bases in between. Germline CDR1 is LNHNV and CDR2 is YYDKDF (reference sequence). Full variable domain (rest looked up from reference TRBV15 and TRBJ2-7): DAMVIQNPRYQVTQFGKPVTLSCSQTLNHNVMYWYQQKSSQAPKLLFHYYDKDFNNEADTPDNFQSRRPNTSFCFLDIRSPGLGDTAMYLCATSRPGLTYEQYFGPGTRLTVT.

The V gene is TRBV5-1, the J gene TRBJ2-5; D gene uncertain. The germline V and J ends were trimmed by 2 bases and 5 bases, with 13 bases remaining between them. Per germline, CDR1 SGHRS and CDR2 YFSETQ. The CDR3 has 14 residues. Here the CDR3 reads CASSFWTSKETQYF. CDR3 nucleotides: TGCGCCAGCAGCTTCTGGACGAGCAAGGAGACCCAGTACTTC.

This clonotype was found many times. In DNA form, the CDR3 reads TGCAGCGTGGGGGGGGAGACTGGGGCCAACGTCCTGACTTTC. It encodes CSVGGETGANVLTF. The chain carries TRBV29-1 and TRBJ2-6, with 7 bases that match TRBD2. Germline V gives CDR1 SQVTM, CDR2 ANQGSEA. The CDR3 has 14 amino acids. V shed 6 bases and J 2 bases; nucleotides not matched to a gene: 4.

This clonotype was counted many times. CDR3 loop: CASSWTGLTGELFF. For the CDR3, the DNA is TGCGCCAGCAGTTGGACAGGGCTAACCGGGGAGCTGTTTTTT. The chain is built from TRBV5-1 and TRBJ2-2; TRBD1 aligns across 8 bases. V lost 5 bases, J lost 5 bases, and 5 bases stayed unmatched. This CDR3 comprises 14 residues. Germline CDR1 is SGHRS and CDR2 is YFSETQ.

This chain joins TRBV20-1 and TRBJ1-2; D ambiguous. Germline V gene data show CDR1 as DFQATT and CDR2 as SNEGSKA (reference sequence). V was clipped by 6 bases and J by 1 base, with 12 bases between them. This CDR3 has 13 residues. This chain's CDR3 is CSAPGRNNYGYTF. As DNA, the CDR3 is TGCAGTGCCCCTGGCCGAAATAACTATGGCTACACCTTC.

This clonotype came up many times. The DNA is omitted, as the CDR3 cannot be located on it reliably, and the CDR3 follows TCRdb's listing. The gene calls are TRBV5-6 and TRBJ2-7; TRBD2 was called by the table and not checked on the DNA. In germline, CDR1 is SGHDT, CDR2 YYEEEE. The CDR3 sequence runs 14 residues, both termini included. The CDR3 sequence is CASSIGGVAGGACF.

The gene calls are TRBV7-2 and TRBJ1-2, with TRBD1 matching over 11 bases. CDR1 is SGHTA, CDR2 FQGNSA, per germline. The junction had 8 bases not matched to a gene; V was cut back by 5 bases and J by 3 bases. The CDR3 has 16 residues. The CDR3 bases are TGTGCCAGCAGCGGTTCGGCGGGACAGGGGGACTATGGCTACACCTTC. It specifies CASSGSAGQGDYGYTF.

The V call is TRBV24-1, the J call TRBJ1-2; TRBD1 agrees at 7 bases. In germline, CDR1 is KGHDR, CDR2 SFDVKD. With 4 bases clipped from V and 6 bases from J, the junction kept 10 bases outside the gene matches. This CDR3 spans 15 amino acids. The CDR3 sequence: CATSDQSDRVNGYTF. CDR3 nucleotides: TGTGCCACCAGTGACCAGTCTGACAGGGTAAATGGCTACACCTTC.

This chain links TRBV14 with TRBJ2-3, with 8 bases identical to TRBD2. Germline CDR1 reads SGHDN; CDR2 reads FVKESK. The CDR3 is 16 amino acids. Losses at the gene ends were 0 bases for V and 3 bases for J; bases not matched to a gene: 5. The CDR3 bases are TGTGCCAGCAGCCAAGATCGGGGGGGCCATACAGATACGCAGTATTTT. Protein: CASSQDRGGHTDTQYF.

The sample holds many counts of this clonotype. The chain has TRBV29-1 and TRBJ2-2; 8 bases fit TRBD1. Germline V CDR1 and CDR2: SQVTM, ANQGSEA. This CDR3 comprises 15 residues. V lost 7 bases to trimming and J lost 0 bases; unmatched junction nucleotides: 7. For the CDR3, the DNA is TGCAGCGGCGGGACAGGCTTCGCGAACACCGGGGAGCTGTTTTTT. Protein sequence: CSGGTGFANTGELFF.

This clonotype has at least ten counts. The V and J genes are TRBV20-1 and TRBJ2-7, with 9 nucleotides matching TRBD1. Trimming took 2 bases from V and 0 from J; bases not matched to a gene: 5. Looked up from germline, CDR1 is DFQATT and CDR2 is SNEGSKA (reference sequence). The CDR3 runs 15 residues. The CDR3 bases are TGCAGTGCTAGAAGGGGGACAGGGTTCTCCTACGAGCAGTACTTC. It translates to CSARRGTGFSYEQYF.

This clonotype was counted between two and nine times. The chain carries TRBV6-5 and TRBJ2-2, with D unresolved. Germline CDR1 is MNHEY and CDR2 is SVGAGI. The CDR3 totals 16 residues. V was pared by 2 bases and J by 2 bases, with 12 bases between. CDR3 residues: CASSYNILSNTGELFF. As DNA, the CDR3 is TGTGCCAGCAGTTACAACATCCTTAGCAACACCGGGGAGCTGTTTTTT.

A few counts support this clonotype. The genes are TRBV4-3 and TRBJ1-3; no definite D call. Trimming cost V 2 bases and J 2 bases, with 7 bases left between them. The CDR3 runs to 14 residues. CDR1 is LGHNA, CDR2 YSLEER, per germline. CDR3 region: CASSQWTTGNTIYF. The CDR3 DNA is TGCGCCAGCAGCCAATGGACTACTGGAAACACCATATATTTT.

Many counts were recorded for this clonotype. The rearrangement joins TRBV20-1 to TRBJ2-3, with unresolved D. V shed 3 bases and J shed 14 bases, with 12 bases lying between them. This CDR3 spans 10 amino acids. The germline V gene encodes CDR1 DFQATT and CDR2 SNEGSKA (reference sequence). CDR3 sequence: CSASQEPRYF. For the CDR3, the DNA is TGCAGTGCTAGCCAGGAGCCCCGGTATTTT.

This clonotype was counted ten times or more. The chain has TRBV6-1 and TRBJ1-3; unclear D gene. The CDR3 contains 15 residues. The V gene's germline CDR1 is MNHNS and CDR2 SASEGT. Trimming removed 6 bases from V and 0 bases from J, with 12 bases in between. The CDR3 region is CASSDDGTSGNTIYF. DNA of the CDR3: TGTGCCAGCAGCGACGACGGAACCTCTGGAAACACCATATATTTT.

This clonotype was recorded many times. The chain carries TRBV10-3 and TRBJ2-5; the D gene is possibly TRBD2 (5 bases). The germline V gene has CDR1 ENHRY and CDR2 SYGVKD. The CDR3 contains 13 residues. Trimming removed 10 bases from V and 5 bases from J, with 17 bases in between. The CDR3 DNA follows: TGTGCCACCTCTATCGGGGAGTTCGAGACCCAGTACTTC. The encoded protein is CATSIGEFETQYF.

A few counts support this clonotype. The gene calls are TRBV7-9 and TRBJ1-1; 9 bases fit TRBD1. Trimming took 7 bases from V and 3 from J; bases not matched to a gene: 15. Germline CDR1 SEHNR, CDR2 FQNEAQ (reference sequence). The CDR3 sequence is 17 residues long. CDR3 nucleotides: TGTGCCAGCACCAAACGGGGCCCGGGACAGGGAGACACTGAAGCTTTCTTT. It is translated as CASTKRGPGQGDTEAFF.

This clonotype came up many times. J is TRBJ1-5 and V is TRBV7-2; 7 nucleotides match TRBD1. CDR1 and CDR2 from the germline V gene are SGHTA and FQGNSA. CDR3 length: 14 residues. The junction had 10 bases not matched to a gene; V was cut back by 10 bases and J by 4 bases. The CDR3 nucleotides read TGTGCCATTCCGGGACAGCAGGAAAATCAGCCCCAGCATTTT. It yields the protein CAIPGQQENQPQHF.

This clonotype was observed many times. V and J are TRBV20-1 and TRBJ2-1; no clear D gene. The germline V gene has CDR1 DFQATT and CDR2 SNEGSKA (reference sequence). CDR3 size: 14 residues. The V end lost 6 bases, the J end lost 3 bases, and 15 bases lay between the germline ends. The CDR3 sequence is CSAPGTSGYNEQFF. The CDR3 DNA reads as TGCAGTGCCCCCGGTACCAGTGGCTACAATGAGCAGTTCTTC.

This clonotype was detected many times. The chain carries TRBV20-1 and TRBJ1-6, with D uncertain. The CDR3 sequence is 14 residues long. The V gene lost 1 base and the J gene lost 7 bases, with 11 bases spanning the gap. Germline V gives CDR1 DFQATT, CDR2 SNEGSKA (reference sequence). CDR3 region: CSARGTVSNSPLHF. The DNA of the CDR3 is TGCAGTGCTAGAGGAACGGTTTCCAATTCACCCCTCCACTTT.

The chain carries TRBV18 and TRBJ1-2; no clear D. The CDR3 is made up of 15 amino acids. V was cut by 3 bases and J by 0 bases, with 11 bases left in between. CDR1 is KGHSH, CDR2 LQKENI, per germline. The CDR3 reads CASSPSPAANYGYTF. Here the CDR3 DNA reads TGTGCCAGCTCACCGAGCCCCGCTGCTAACTATGGCTACACCTTC.

The table lists this clonotype with many counts. This chain uses TRBV29-1 with TRBJ2-2; 9 nucleotides match TRBD1. The V segment lost 6 bases and the J segment 6 bases; nucleotides outside the gene matches: 8. CDR3 size: 14 residues. CDR1 and CDR2 from the germline V gene are SQVTM and ANQGSEA. DNA for the CDR3: TGCAGCGTACGGGACAGGGCAAGGCCCGGGGAGCTGTTTTTT. It translates to CSVRDRARPGELFF.

V gene TRBV6-1 combines with J gene TRBJ1-2; D is undetermined. The V gene lost 4 bases and the J gene lost 1 base, with 10 bases spanning the gap. The germline gives CDR1 MNHNS, CDR2 SASEGT. The CDR3 consists of 14 residues. CDR3 DNA sequence: TGTGCCAGCAGTGTATTCAGCCTTAACTATGGCTACACCTTC. Translated: CASSVFSLNYGYTF.

This clonotype was observed a few times. This chain connects TRBV7-8 to TRBJ2-1; D might be TRBD1 (6 bases). Germline-derived CDR1 and CDR2 are SGHVS and FQNEAQ. The CDR3 extends over 16 amino acids. Trimming stripped 2 bases from V and 2 bases from J, with 13 bases between. CDR3 residues: CASSLFGGPTYNEQFF. CDR3 nucleotide sequence: TGTGCCAGCAGCTTATTTGGGGGCCCAACCTACAATGAGCAGTTCTTC. The complete variable domain, with remaining parts taken from reference TRBV7-8 and TRBJ2-1, reads GAGVSQSPRYKVAKRGQDVALRCDPISGHVSLFWYQQALGQGPEFLTYFQNEAQLDKSGLPSDRFFAERPEGSVSTLKIQRTQQEDSAVYLCASSLFGGPTYNEQFFGPGTRLTVL.

The chain joins TRBV16 to TRBJ1-4, with D maybe TRBD1 (5 bases). V was clipped by 2 bases and J by 7 bases, with 14 bases between them. This CDR3 comprises 15 residues. Germline loops: CDR1 KGHSY, CDR2 FQNENV. CDR3 nucleotide sequence: TGTGCCAGCAGCCAAGGGGGTTCCCATGGTGAAAAACTGTTTTTT. This codes for CASSQGGSHGEKLFF.

This clonotype was picked up many times. The gene calls are TRBV12-3 or TRBV12-4 and TRBJ2-6; no definite D call. There are 13 residues in the CDR3. Trimming shortened V by 7 bases and J by 4 bases, and 8 bases separated the two germline ends. The CDR3 DNA follows: TGTGCCAGCACAAACCCCGGGGCCAACGTCCTGACTTTC. Protein product: CASTNPGANVLTF.